This T cell receptor (beta chain) derives from a study of OX40 agonist ivuxolimab in advanced cancers. Study-wide background: The study enrolled dose-escalation patients with hepatocellular carcinoma, melanoma, renal cell or head and neck cancer. Mean age roughly 65 years, range roughly 20 to 85; around 80% male. Findings of the study overall: Clonal expansion was seen in CD4+ and CD8+ blood T cells by week 6 at 0.1 to 3.0 mg/kg.

CDR3 length: 13 residues. Germline V gene sequence: CDR1 SGHVS, CDR2 FNYEAQ. Between the trimmed V and J ends, which lost 2 bases and 2 bases, there was a span of 4 bases. The protocol was immunoSEQ multiplex PCR, while the TCRdb copy is restricted to in-frame clones and leaves out a portion. The sample lists 5,000 to 6,500 clones; around 70% were seen once. As for this clone: Its antigen is currently unknown.

Sequencing used CD4+ or CD8+ T cells sorted from blood, obtained in a trial of the OX40 agonist ivuxolimab. This chain connects TRBV7-6 to TRBJ1-5; no firm D call. The TCR originated in an adult with an advanced solid tumor such as melanoma, head and neck, liver or kidney cancer. The CDR3: CASSLSGNQPQHF. DNA of the CDR3: TGTGCCAGCAGCTTATCGGGCAATCAGCCCCAGCATTTT. Drawing the rest from reference TRBV7-6 and TRBJ1-5, the complete variable domain is GAGVSQSPRYKVTKRGQDVALRCDPISGHVSLYWYRQALGQGPEFLTYFNYEAQQDKSGLPNDRFSAERPEGSISTLTIQRTEQRDSAMYRCASSLSGNQPQHFGDGTRLSIL.